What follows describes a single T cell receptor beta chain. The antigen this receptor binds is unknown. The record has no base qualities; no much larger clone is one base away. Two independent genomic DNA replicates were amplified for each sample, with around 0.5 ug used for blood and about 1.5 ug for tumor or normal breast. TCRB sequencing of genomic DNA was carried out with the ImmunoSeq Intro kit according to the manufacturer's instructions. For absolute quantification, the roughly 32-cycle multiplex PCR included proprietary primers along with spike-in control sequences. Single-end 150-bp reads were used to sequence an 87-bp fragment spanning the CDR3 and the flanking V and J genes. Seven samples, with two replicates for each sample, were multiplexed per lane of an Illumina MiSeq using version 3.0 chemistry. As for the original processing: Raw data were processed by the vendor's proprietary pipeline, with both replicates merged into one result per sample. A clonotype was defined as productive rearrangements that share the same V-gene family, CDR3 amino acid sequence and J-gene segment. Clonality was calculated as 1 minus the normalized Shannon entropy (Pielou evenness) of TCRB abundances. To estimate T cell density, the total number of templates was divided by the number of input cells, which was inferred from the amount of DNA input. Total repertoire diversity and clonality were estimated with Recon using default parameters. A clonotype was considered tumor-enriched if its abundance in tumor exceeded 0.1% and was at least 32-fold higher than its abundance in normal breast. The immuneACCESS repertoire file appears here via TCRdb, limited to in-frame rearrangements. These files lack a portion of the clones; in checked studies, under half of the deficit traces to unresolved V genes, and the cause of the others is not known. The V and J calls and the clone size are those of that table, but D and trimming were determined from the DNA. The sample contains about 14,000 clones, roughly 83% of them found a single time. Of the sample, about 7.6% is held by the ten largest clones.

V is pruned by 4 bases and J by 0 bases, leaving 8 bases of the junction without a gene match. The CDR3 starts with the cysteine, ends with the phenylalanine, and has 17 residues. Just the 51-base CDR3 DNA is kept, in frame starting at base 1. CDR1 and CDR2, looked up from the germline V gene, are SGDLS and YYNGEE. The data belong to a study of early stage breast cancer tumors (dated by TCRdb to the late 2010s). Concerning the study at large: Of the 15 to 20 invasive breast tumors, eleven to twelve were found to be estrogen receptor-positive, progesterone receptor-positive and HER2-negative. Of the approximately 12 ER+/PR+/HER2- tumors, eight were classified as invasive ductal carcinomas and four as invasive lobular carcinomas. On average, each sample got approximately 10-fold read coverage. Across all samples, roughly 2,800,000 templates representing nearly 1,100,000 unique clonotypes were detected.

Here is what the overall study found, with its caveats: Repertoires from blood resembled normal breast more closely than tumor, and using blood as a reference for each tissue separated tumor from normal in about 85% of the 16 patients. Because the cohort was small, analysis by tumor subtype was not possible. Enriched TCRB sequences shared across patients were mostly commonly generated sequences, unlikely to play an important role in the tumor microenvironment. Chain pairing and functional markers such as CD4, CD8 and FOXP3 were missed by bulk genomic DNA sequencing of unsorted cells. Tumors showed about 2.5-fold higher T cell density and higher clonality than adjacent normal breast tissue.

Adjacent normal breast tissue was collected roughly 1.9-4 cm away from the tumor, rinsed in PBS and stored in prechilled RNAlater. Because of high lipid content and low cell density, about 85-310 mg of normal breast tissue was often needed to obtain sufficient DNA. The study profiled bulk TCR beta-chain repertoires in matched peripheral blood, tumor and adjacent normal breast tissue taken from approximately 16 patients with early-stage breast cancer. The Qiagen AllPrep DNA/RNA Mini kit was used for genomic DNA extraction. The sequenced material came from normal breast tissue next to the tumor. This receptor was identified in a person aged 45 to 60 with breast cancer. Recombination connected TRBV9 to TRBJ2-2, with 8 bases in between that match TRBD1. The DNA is TGTGCCAGCAGCCCCAGACAGGGGTCCCCGAACACCGGGGAGCTGTTTTTT. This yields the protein CASSPRQGSPNTGELFF.